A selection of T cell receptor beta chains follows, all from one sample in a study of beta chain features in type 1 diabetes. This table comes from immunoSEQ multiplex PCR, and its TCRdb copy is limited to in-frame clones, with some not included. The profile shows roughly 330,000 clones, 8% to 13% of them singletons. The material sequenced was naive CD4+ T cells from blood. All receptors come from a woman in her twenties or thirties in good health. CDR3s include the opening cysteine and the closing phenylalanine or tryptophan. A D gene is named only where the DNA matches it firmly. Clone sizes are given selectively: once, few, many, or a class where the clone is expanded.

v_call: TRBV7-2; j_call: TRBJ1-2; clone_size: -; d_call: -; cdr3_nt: TGTGCCAGCAGCCCACAGGGAACTCGGTATAACTATGGCTACACCTTC; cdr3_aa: CASSPQGTRYNYGYTF
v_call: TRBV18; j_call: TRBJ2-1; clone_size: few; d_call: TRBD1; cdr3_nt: TGTGCCAGCTCACCACCGGGACAGGGAGGTGGCTACAATGAGCAGTTCTTC; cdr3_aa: CASSPPGQGGGYNEQFF
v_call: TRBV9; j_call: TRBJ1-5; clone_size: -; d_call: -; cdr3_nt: TGTGCCAGCAGCGTTGACCCAGGGGCCCAGCCCCAGCATTTT; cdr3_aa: CASSVDPGAQPQHF
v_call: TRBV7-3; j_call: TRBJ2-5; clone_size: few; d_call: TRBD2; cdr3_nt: TGTGCCAGCAGCTTAGTCGGGACTAGCGTCCAAGAGACCCAGTACTTC; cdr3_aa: CASSLVGTSVQETQYF
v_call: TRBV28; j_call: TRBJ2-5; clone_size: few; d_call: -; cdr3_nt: TGTGCCAGCAGCGCGACAGGAGAGACCCAGTACTTC; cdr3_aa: CASSATGETQYF
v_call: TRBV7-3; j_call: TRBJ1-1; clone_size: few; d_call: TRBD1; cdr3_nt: TGTGCCAGCAGCTCGGGACAGCAAGCTTTCTTT; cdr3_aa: CASSSGQQAFF
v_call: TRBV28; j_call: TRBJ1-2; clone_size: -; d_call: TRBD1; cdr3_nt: TGTGCCAGCAGACAATTGGGGACAGGGGGCAACTATGGCTACACCTTC; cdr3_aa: CASRQLGTGGNYGYTF
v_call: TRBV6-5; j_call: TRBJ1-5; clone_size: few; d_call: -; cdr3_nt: TGTGCCAGCAGGCCAGCGGGGGGCCAAGGTCAGCCCCAGCATTTT; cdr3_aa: CASRPAGGQGQPQHF
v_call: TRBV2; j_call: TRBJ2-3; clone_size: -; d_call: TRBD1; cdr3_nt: TGTGCCACTTCGGATGGACAGGGGGCAGATACGCAGTATTTT; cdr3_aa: CATSDGQGADTQYF
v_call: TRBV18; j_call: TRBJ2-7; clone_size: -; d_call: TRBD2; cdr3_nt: TGTGCCAGCTCACCCTCGACTAGCGGGAGGTTGTCCTACGAGCAGTACTTC; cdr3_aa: CASSPSTSGRLSYEQYF
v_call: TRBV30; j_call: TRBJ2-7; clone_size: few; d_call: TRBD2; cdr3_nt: TGTGCCTGGAGGGGTAGCGGGAGTCCCTACGAGCAGTACTTC; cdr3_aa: CAWRGSGSPYEQYF
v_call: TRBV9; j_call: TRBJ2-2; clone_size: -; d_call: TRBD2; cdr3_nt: TGTGCCAGCAGCGTAGGACTAGCGGGAGCCCCAGGCACCGGGGAGCTGTTTTTT; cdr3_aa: CASSVGLAGAPGTGELFF
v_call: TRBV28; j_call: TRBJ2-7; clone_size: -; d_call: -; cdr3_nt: TGTGCCAGCAGTCCCTTTCGTCCCGAGCAGTACTTC; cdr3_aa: CASSPFRPEQYF
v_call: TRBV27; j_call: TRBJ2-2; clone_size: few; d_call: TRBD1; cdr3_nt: TGTGCCAGCAGTCCGAGGACAGGCACCGGGGAGCTGTTTTTT; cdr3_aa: CASSPRTGTGELFF
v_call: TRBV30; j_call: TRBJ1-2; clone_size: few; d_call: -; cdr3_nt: TGTGCCTGGAGTGTTACAGGGCTTTATGGCTACACCTTC; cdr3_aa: CAWSVTGLYGYTF
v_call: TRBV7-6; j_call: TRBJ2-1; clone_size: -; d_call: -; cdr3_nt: TGTGCCAGCAGCTTAGCACAGGGAACTTACAATGAGCAGTTCTTC; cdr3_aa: CASSLAQGTYNEQFF
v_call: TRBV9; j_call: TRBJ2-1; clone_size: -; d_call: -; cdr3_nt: TGTGCCAGCAGCGACCGGGACACCTTCTACAATGAGCAGTTCTTC; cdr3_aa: CASSDRDTFYNEQFF
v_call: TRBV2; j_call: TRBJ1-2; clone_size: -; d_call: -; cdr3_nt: TGTGCCAGCAGATATAATAACTATGGCTACACCTTC; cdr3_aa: CASRYNNYGYTF
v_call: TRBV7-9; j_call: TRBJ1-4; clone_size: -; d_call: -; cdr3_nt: TGTGCCAGCAGCCCAGGCCGGGGGAACTTTGAAAAACTGTTTTTT; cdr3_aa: CASSPGRGNFEKLFF
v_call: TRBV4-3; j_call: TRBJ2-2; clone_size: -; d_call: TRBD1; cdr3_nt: TGCGCCAGCAGCCAAGATCTTCCCAGGGGGCTATACACCGGGGAGCTGTTTTTT; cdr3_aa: CASSQDLPRGLYTGELFF
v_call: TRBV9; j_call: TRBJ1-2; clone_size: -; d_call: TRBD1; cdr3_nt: TGTGCCAGCAGTCCTCAGGGGGCCACAGGCTATGGCTACACCTTC; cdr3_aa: CASSPQGATGYGYTF
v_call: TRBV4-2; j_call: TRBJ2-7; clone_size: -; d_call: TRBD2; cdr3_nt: TGTGCCAGCAGCCAAGATCCCCTAGCGGGAGGTCAATATGTCGGCTACGAGCAGTACTTC; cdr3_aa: CASSQDPLAGGQYVGYEQYF
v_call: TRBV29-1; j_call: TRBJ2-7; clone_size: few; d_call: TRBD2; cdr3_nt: TGCAGCGCTGGGGGACTAGCGGGTCGGCGGAGCTACGAGCAGTACTTC; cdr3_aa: CSAGGLAGRRSYEQYF
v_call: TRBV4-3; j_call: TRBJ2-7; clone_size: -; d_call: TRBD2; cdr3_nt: TGCGCCAGCAGCCAAGAGGTGTGGGAGGGCGGCGAGCAGTACTTC; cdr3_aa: CASSQEVWEGGEQYF
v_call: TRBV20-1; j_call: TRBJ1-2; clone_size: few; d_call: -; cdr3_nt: TGCAGTGCTAGACAGGGCTATGGCTACACCTTC; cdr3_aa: CSARQGYGYTF
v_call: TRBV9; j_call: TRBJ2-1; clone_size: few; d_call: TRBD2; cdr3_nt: TGTGCCAGCAGCCCTCGGACTAGCGGCTACAATGAGCAGTTCTTC; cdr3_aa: CASSPRTSGYNEQFF
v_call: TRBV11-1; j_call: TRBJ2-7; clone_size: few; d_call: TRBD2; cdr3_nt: TGTGCCAGCAGCTCGGGACTAGCGGGAGCCCACTACTTC; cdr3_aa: CASSSGLAGAHYF
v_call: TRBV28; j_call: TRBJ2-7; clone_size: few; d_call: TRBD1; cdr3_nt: TGTGCCAGCAGTCCAGGACAGGGATACGAGCAGTACTTC; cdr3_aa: CASSPGQGYEQYF
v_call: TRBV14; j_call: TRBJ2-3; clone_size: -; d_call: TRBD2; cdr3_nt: TGTGCCAGCAGCCCAAAGCCCCGACAGGGAGGCGGACTAGCGGTCTACCACACAGATACGCAGTATTTT; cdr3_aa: CASSPKPRQGGGLAVYHTDTQYF